Below, one T cell receptor (beta chain) is given with its context. Its antigen remains unidentified. The data are from a study of PD-1 blockade in classical Hodgkin lymphoma. Time point specified: cycle 4 day 1 (C4D1), after 6 weeks of nivolumab. Exposure to brentuximab vedotin varied, and each patient had relapsed following autologous stem cell transplantation. Study results and limitations: Newly diagnosed patients and complete responders had comparable diversity at baseline. The origin of the repertoire differences remains undefined, with disease activity or prior therapy as possible causes.

Only in-frame clones appear in the TCRdb table, and some are missing; sequencing was by immunoSEQ multiplex PCR. The top ten hold approximately 15% of the sample, which has 80,000 to 95,000 clones, about 83% seen once. The CDR3 length is 13 residues. V was pared by 4 bases and J by 7 bases, with 13 bases between. Germline V gives CDR1 LGHNA, CDR2 YNFKEQ. This TCR was recovered from a human donor with classical Hodgkin lymphoma. V and J are TRBV4-2 and TRBJ1-1; D might be TRBD1 (5 bases). Sequenced here: peripheral blood mononuclear cells (PBMCs), sampled before the fourth cycle of nivolumab. CDR3 bases: TGTGCCAGCAGCCCGCAGGGTGAGGGTGAAGCTTTCTTT. It codes for CASSPQGEGEAFF.